The 12 T cell receptor beta chains reported below all come from one sample, sequenced in a study of T cell responses to AZD1222 COVID-19 vaccine (dated by TCRdb to about 2021). The time point label for this specimen denotes: baseline before first vaccination. The library relied on the immunoSEQ multiplex PCR assay. TCRdb obtained this table from immuneACCESS and retained in-frame rearrangements with V and J assigned. These tables miss some clones; where compared with another copy, unresolved V genes account for less than half of the shortfall, and the remainder is unexplained. A total of 120,000 to 150,000 clones appear in this sample, around 89% of them only once. The top ten hold roughly 15% of the sample. The sample in question was peripheral blood, obtained on day 0 of AZD1222 vaccination. The receptors shown here come from an adult in good health.

This chain joins TRBV29-1 and TRBJ1-2, with a possible D match to TRBD1 (5 bases). The germline V gene encodes CDR1 SQVTM and CDR2 ANQGSEA. This CDR3 has 13 residues. V gave up 5 bases and J gave up 7 bases, with 17 bases separating them. Here the CDR3 DNA reads TGCAGCGTTCTGTTCACAGGCGCCCCTGGCTACACCTTC. Translated: CSVLFTGAPGYTF.

V usage is TRBV21-1 and J usage is TRBJ2-7; the listed D gene, TRBD2, was not tested against the DNA. TRBV21-1 is marked as a pseudogene. CDR3 size: 14 residues. The CDR3 reads CADPRGTSSYEQYF. CDR3 coding DNA: TGTGCCGACCCAAGGGGGACTAGCTCCTACGAGCAGTACTTC.

This chain links TRBV4-3 with TRBJ1-3; possible D gene TRBD1, 6 bases. V was trimmed by 1 base and J by 3 bases, leaving 13 bases between them. The CDR3 has 16 residues. Germline CDR1 and CDR2: LGHNA and YSLEER. CDR3 protein: CASSQVRGTSGNTIYF. The CDR3 DNA reads TGCGCCAGCAGCCAAGTGAGGGGGACTAGTGGAAACACCATATATTTT.

There are a few counts of this clone. Distinct nucleotide sequences in the sample also encode this CDR3. This sequence joins TRBV28 and TRBJ1-2; D not certain. V gave up 2 bases and J gave up 2 bases, with 6 bases separating them. Germline V gene lookup returns CDR1 MDHEN and CDR2 SYDVKM. This CDR3 spans 13 amino acids. The CDR3 here is CASSLDGNYGYTF. CDR3 nucleotide sequence: TGTGCCAGCAGTTTAGATGGGAACTATGGCTACACCTTC.

The chain links TRBV6-5 to TRBJ2-7, with a possible D match to TRBD1 (5 bases). Germline CDR1 reads MNHEY; CDR2 reads SVGAGI. This CDR3 has 15 residues. V was shortened by 6 bases and J by 2 bases, with 17 bases between the two germline ends. The CDR3 coding sequence is TGTGCCAGCAGCCTCGACAGATACTACACCTACGAGCAGTACTTC. Translated, it gives CASSLDRYYTYEQYF.

The CDR3 DNA is TGTGCCAGCAGCCCGCATTTGGGTTCTAACTATGGCTACACCTTC. Its protein is CASSPHLGSNYGYTF. The rearrangement links TRBV9 to TRBJ1-2; no clear D gene. Trimming removed 4 bases at V and 0 bases at J, with 13 bases between. The CDR3 loop spans 15 amino acids. Germline values: CDR1 SGDLS, CDR2 YYNGEE. The whole variable domain, filled in from reference TRBV9 and TRBJ1-2, reads DSGVTQTPKHLITATGQRVTLRCSPRSGDLSVYWYQQSLDQGLQFLIQYYNGEERAKGNILERFSAQQFPDLHSELNLSSLELGDSALYFCASSPHLGSNYGYTFGSGTRLTVV.

The V gene is TRBV6-4, the J gene TRBJ1-2; 8 bases are a match to TRBD1. This CDR3 has 13 amino acids. Losses at the gene ends were 8 bases for V and 2 bases for J; bases not matched to a gene: 4. From germline, CDR1 is MRHNA and CDR2 SNTAGT. CDR3 coding DNA: TGTGCCAGCCGAGGGGACAGGAACTATGGCTACACCTTC. Translating it yields CASRGDRNYGYTF.

CDR3 DNA: TGCAGCGTCGGGGCAGGGTACTCTGGAAACACCATATATTTT. It codes for CSVGAGYSGNTIYF. The chain couples TRBV29-1 to TRBJ1-3, with a possible D match to TRBD1 (5 bases). Trimming pared 6 bases from V and 0 bases from J, leaving 12 bases between. The CDR3 runs to 14 residues. The V gene's germline CDR1 is SQVTM and CDR2 ANQGSEA.

This chain connects TRBV5-1 to TRBJ2-1; the match to TRBD2 covers 8 bases. The germline V gene has CDR1 SGHRS and CDR2 YFSETQ. V shed 5 bases and J 9 bases; nucleotides not matched to a gene: 16. The CDR3 runs 16 residues. CDR3 bases: TGCGCCAGCAGTCTCATTTCGGGGGGGCCACTTAGTGAGCAGTTCTTC. Residues: CASSLISGGPLSEQFF.

This clone was detected only once. This chain joins TRBV18 and TRBJ1-1; 10 bases fit TRBD1. V lost 0 bases and J lost 11; bases outside the gene matches: 3. The germline V gene has CDR1 KGHSH and CDR2 LQKENI. CDR3 length: 13 residues. CDR3 protein: CASSPPGQGMAFF. The CDR3 bases are TGTGCCAGCTCACCACCGGGACAGGGGATGGCTTTCTTT.

The chain joins TRBV19 to TRBJ1-5, with a weak D call TRBD1 (5 bases). Germline values: CDR1 LNHDA, CDR2 SQIVND (reference sequence). This CDR3 spans 15 amino acids. With 8 bases removed from V and 4 bases from J, the gap between germline ends came to 18 bases. In nucleotides, the CDR3 is TGTGCCAGTGATCCGGGACGCCAGATGAATCAGCCCCAGCATTTT. Translated, it gives CASDPGRQMNQPQHF. The complete variable domain, with remaining parts taken from reference TRBV19 and TRBJ1-5, reads DGGITQSPKYLFRKEGQNVTLSCEQNLNHDAMYWYRQDPGQGLRLIYYSQIVNDFQKGDIAEGYSVSREKKESFPLTVTSAQKNPTAFYLCASDPGRQMNQPQHFGDGTRLSIL.

This chain connects TRBV19 to TRBJ1-4; D is unclear. CDR1 is LNHDA and CDR2 is SQIVND in the germline V gene (reference sequence). Trimming pared 1 base from V and 8 bases from J, leaving 11 bases between. The CDR3 loop spans 14 amino acids. This chain's CDR3 is CASSIGVIREKLFF. CDR3 DNA: TGTGCCAGTAGTATAGGAGTCATAAGGGAAAAACTGTTTTTT.